This TCR beta chain stems from a study of cytomegalovirus exposure and HLA in healthy donors (dated by TCRdb to about 2017). Turning to the overall study: According to an earlier analysis of around 600 of the donors, roughly 180 million T cells yielded roughly 110 million unique TCR beta sequences and about 300 Gb of sequence data. Roughly 300 gigabases of sequencing data and approximately 84 million unique TCR sequences were included in an early release covering 550 to 800 HLA-typed donors. Of the roughly 430 genotyped donors, roughly 80% fell in the genetic ancestry cluster associated with self-reported Caucasian donors. The aim of the study was to test whether cataloging public T cell receptors could identify signatures of past pathogen exposure. The T cell repertoires of roughly 660 subjects were profiled by immunosequencing and related to cytomegalovirus serostatus. A separate validation cohort of 90 to 150 different subjects was used in addition to the roughly 670-subject first cohort. The study combined high-throughput TCR immunosequencing, statistical association of individual TCRs with disease status, and machine learning to predict cytomegalovirus infection status. In a later analysis, previously published TCR beta repertoires from 550 to 700 donors were re-analyzed and high-resolution HLA genotyping was added so that TCR occurrence patterns could be studied. Rather than using new phenotypic data, the later analysis identified candidate immune exposures from TCR beta sequences and from how often those sequences occurred across donors. An earlier analysis of around 580 of the donors used high-throughput TCR beta sequencing to judge whether each TCR beta V gene segment behaved as functional or pseudogenic. Donor age, sex, ethnicity and CMV serostatus were collected together with the repertoire data. In a later genetic analysis, genome-wide SNP genotypes for about three fifths of the roughly 670 donors were used, and that subset was treated as a discovery cohort. All discovery cohort repertoires had been generated using a single sequencing platform. HLA typing covered class I and class II loci at four-digit resolution. Typing coverage differed by locus: A, B, C, DRB1 and DQB1 were typed in about 620-630 donors, DQA1 in approximately 520, DPA1 in 606, and DPB1 in just under 490. Because of strong linkage in the cohort, roughly five DR-DQ haplotypes were treated as single units for association and clustering. Among about 400 genotyped donors of the cohort, an average of approximately 200,000 unique TCR beta nucleotide sequences was sequenced per donor, of which 15% to 20% were non-productive.

The library was built by means of the immunoSEQ multiplex PCR assay. For the multiplex PCR, a mixture combining 60 forward primers for TCR Vbeta segments and 13 reverse primers for TCR Jbeta segments was used. The CDR3 region of rearranged TCR beta genes was amplified from genomic DNA by a multiplex PCR assay. The Illumina HiSeq System was used to sequence the amplified TCR beta libraries as 87-base-pair reads. Processing in the source paper ran as follows. In a later analysis, tens of millions of unique TCR beta chains were counted across the 650 to 700 repertoires, and roughly 11 million of these chains were shared by at least two donors. Raw reads were error-corrected and collapsed into unique sequences by a nearest-neighbor algorithm in which closely related sequences were merged to remove PCR and sequencing errors. Alignment of CDR3 sequences to IMGT reference sequences was used to assign V, D and J gene segments. For a sequence to be retained, a match of at least six nucleotides was required to both a V gene segment and a J gene segment. A rearrangement was called productive if the CDR3 had no stop codons and remained in frame with V and J, and every other rearrangement was called non-productive. Following IMGT convention, CDR3 was defined as the stretch from the second conserved V-encoded cysteine up to the conserved J-encoded phenylalanine. Sequences without an unambiguous match to a single V gene segment were excluded from the earlier analysis of approximately 600 of the donors. In an earlier analysis of 587 of the donors, V segments were called functional above 56.7% productive rearrangements and were called segregating when the between-donor standard deviation exceeded 5%. A statistical classification framework was built to diagnose cytomegalovirus status from the catalog of TCR beta chain sequences. A later analysis assigned V and J genes by comparing TCR nucleotide sequences with IMGT/GENE-DB human TR gene sequences. Using the TCRdist pipeline, a later analysis assigned CDR3 sequences along with most-parsimonious VDJ recombination scenarios. In a later analysis, each TCR beta chain was defined by its CDR3 amino acid sequence together with its V-gene family, and reads without a unique V-gene family were excluded. To address suspected cross-contamination and a sequencing artifact, a later analysis removed approximately 590 highly shared, low-generation-probability nucleotide sequences. For each public chain, a later analysis derived a clonal expansion index from normalized ranks of inferred template counts within each repertoire. In a later analysis, generation probabilities were computed with a VDJ recombination model fitted to out-of-frame rearrangements, and the resulting probabilities were checked against IGoR. In a later analysis, TCR-TCR, TCR-HLA and TCR-CMV co-occurrence was scored with hypergeometric tests, and a repertoire-size bias correction was applied to TCR pairs. To estimate false discovery rates, a later analysis permuted the HLA or CMV assignments 20 times. In a later analysis, co-occurring TCRs were grouped with DBSCAN, and TCRdist sequence similarity was added when clustering was performed within HLA-allele-positive subsets. Repertoires with fewer than 30,000 or more than 120,000 public chains were left out of co-occurrence clustering, as were a handful of repertoires with anomalous nucleotide sharing. This is the immuneACCESS table as TCRdb keeps it, with only in-frame sequences that have V and J called. A part of the clones is gone; compared with another copy, unresolved V genes explain less than half, and the rest is unexplained. Clone size and V and J calls were adopted from that table, with D and trimming inferred from the DNA. This sample's table has entries for 120,000 to 150,000 clones. The ten largest clones capture 2.2% of the sample.

Beyond this particular receptor, the publication reports: Cytomegalovirus status was reported to be diagnosed by the classifier with high specificity and sensitivity in both the original and validation cohorts. A further reported finding was that TCR beta sequences accurately predicted the HLA-A and HLA-B alleles for most subjects in the first cohort. Because the 87-base-pair reads could not distinguish some IMGT-functional V segments, including TRBV6-2 and TRBV6-3, those segments were excluded. It was suggested by the authors that the approach could potentially be generalized to other disease states and immunological phenotypes. Most TCR sequences were seen in very few donors, while some public TCRs were found in many individuals. When HLA alleles, especially DR and DQ, strongly co-occurred, attributing TCR associations to individual alleles was difficult. A later analysis found that most CMV-associated TCR beta chains appeared HLA-restricted, with HLA associations seemingly driven largely by CMV exposure. The earlier analysis of nearly 600 of the donors excluded 15 to 20 rarely observed V segments, including chromosome 9 orphons, because counts were too low. The cohort was sequenced for TCR beta chains only, and without alpha or paired-chain data the features that could be detected were limited. Sequencing depth was assumed to be roughly uniform across donors in the presence/absence analyses, though that assumption may not hold. A later analysis found that TCR association rates varied across HLA loci, with DRB1 alleles showing the most associated TCRs and HLA-C alleles the fewest. Correlated functional status among segregating V segments might reflect linkage disequilibrium, but an unknown experimental factor could not be ruled out. The study listed 150 to 200 TCR beta chains as associated with cytomegalovirus. An earlier analysis of around 540 of the donors showed that most TCR beta V segments appeared in productive rearrangements either about 90% or about 30% of the time, which broadly matched IMGT annotations. In vitro tests confirmed that three of the cytomegalovirus-associated TCR beta chains recognize cytomegalovirus antigens. Immune exposure information for the cohort was limited to CMV serostatus. Because HLA typing was unavailable for some donors at each locus, only the typed subset was used in association tests. A later analysis reported that several top co-occurrence clusters appeared linked to parvovirus B19, influenza, CMV and Epstein-Barr virus. The sequencing pipeline was judged likely to have produced a cluster of highly shared sequence variants as a technical artifact. At a false discovery rate of 0.05, a later analysis linked under 20,000 TCR beta sequences to specific HLA alleles. In a later analysis, HLA-associated TCR beta chains were found to be more clonally expanded and to have lower generation probabilities than equally common non-associated chains. A later genetic analysis associated a missense DCLRE1C variant with V-gene and J-gene trimming of TCR beta chains, and an independent cohort replicated the association. In a later genetic analysis, fewer N-insertions in productive TCRs were reported among donors in an Asian-associated ancestry cluster than the approximately 670-donor mean.

The cohort comprised approximately 700 healthy bone marrow donors. All cohort members were sampled while nominally healthy, although unrecorded immune exposures were likely present. The donor tested CMV seronegative and was one of the 352 seronegative cohort members. Each donor provided a peripheral blood sample, and peripheral blood mononuclear cells were used for TCR beta sequencing. Genomic DNA extraction from the blood cell samples was performed with the Qiagen DNeasy Blood Extraction Kit. Deletion took 2 bases off V and 3 bases off J, with a span of 9 bases between the germline ends. Counted from cysteine to phenylalanine, this CDR3 has 14 amino acids. The retained sequence is limited to the CDR3, 42 bases, with the frame set at the first base. CDR1 and CDR2 were assigned from the germline V gene as SGHTA and FQGTGA. Worth noting for this clone: This clone's antigen is unknown.

The clonotype was recovered from a woman aged 18-30 years in good health and CMV-seronegative. The sequenced sample consisted of PBMCs. Recombination linked TRBV7-3 to TRBJ2-3, with a tentative D gene TRBD1 over 6 matching bases. The DNA is as follows: TGTGCCAGCAGCTTACAGGGGCCGACAGATACGCAGTATTTT. This gives the protein CASSLQGPTDTQYF. Extended through the reference TRBV7-3 and TRBJ2-3 proteins, this CDR3 yields the full variable domain: GAGVSQTPSNKVTEKGKYVELRCDPISGHTALYWYRQSLGQGPEFLIYFQGTGAADDSGLPNDRFFAVRPEGSVSTLKIQRTERGDSAVYLCASSLQGPTDTQYFGPGTRLTVL.